The 23 T cell receptor beta chains in this list originate from one sample, sequenced in a study of T-cell memory formation after mild COVID-19. TCRdb passed the 5' RACE reads through MiXCR, listing each CDR3 protein once. This table holds hundreds of thousands of distinct CDR3 sequences, roughly 20% found once. Input material: PBMCs or a T cell subset sorted from them (not recorded which). These receptors were taken from an adult woman who had mild COVID-19 (a few samples of this study predate the infection). Cell type and time point are not known.

This clonotype was seen only once. This chain connects TRBV9 to TRBJ2-5; D not certain. This CDR3 region has 15 residues. From germline, CDR1 is SGDLS and CDR2 YYNGEE. Deletions cut 1 base from V and 3 bases from J, with 13 bases between. The CDR3 spells CASSVTMSREETQYF. The CDR3 DNA follows: TGTGCCAGCAGCGTAACGATGAGCCGGGAAGAGACCCAGTACTTC. The variable domain in full, with the rest retrieved from reference TRBV9 and TRBJ2-5, is DSGVTQTPKHLITATGQRVTLRCSPRSGDLSVYWYQQSLDQGLQFLIQYYNGEERAKGNILERFSAQQFPDLHSELNLSSLELGDSALYFCASSVTMSREETQYFGPGTRLLVL.

Ten or more counts support this clonotype. The V and J genes are TRBV5-5 and TRBJ2-4; 9 nucleotides align to TRBD1. The germline CDR1 and CDR2 sequences are SGHKS and YYEKEE (reference sequence). This CDR3 spans 15 amino acids. J lost 6 bases, V lost 4 bases, and 8 bases had no gene match. The CDR3 region has the DNA TGTGCCAGCAGCATGGACAGGGGCGATGGAAACATTCAGTACTTC. It encodes CASSMDRGDGNIQYF.

This clonotype was counted between two and nine times. J is TRBJ1-3 and V is TRBV7-9; unclear D gene. The CDR3 runs to 15 residues. Germline CDR1 SEHNR, CDR2 FQNEAQ (reference sequence). V shed 5 bases and J shed 4 bases, with 15 bases lying between them. For the CDR3, the DNA is TGTGCCAGCAGCCTCAGCGGAGGGCGCGGAAACACCATATATTTT. It encodes CASSLSGGRGNTIYF.

The rearrangement links TRBV6-1 to TRBJ2-5; D not resolved. CDR1 MNHNS and CDR2 SASEGT come from the germline V gene. The length of the CDR3 is 13 residues. Trimming removed 3 bases from V and 3 bases from J, with 8 bases in between. CDR3: CASSEGLKETQYF. CDR3 DNA sequence: TGTGCCAGCAGTGAGGGCCTAAAAGAGACCCAGTACTTC.

V gene TRBV28 combines with J gene TRBJ1-2; D is ambiguous. Germline CDR1 is MDHEN and CDR2 is SYDVKM. This CDR3 region has 12 residues. The V gene lost 7 bases and the J gene lost 8 bases, with 14 bases spanning the gap. The CDR3 sequence: CASTAVDRGYTF. In nucleotides, the CDR3 is TGTGCCAGCACCGCGGTCGATAGGGGCTACACCTTC.

Only a few counts were recorded for this clonotype. The V call is TRBV27, the J call TRBJ1-2; the D is unclear. The V gene's germline CDR1 is MNHEY and CDR2 SMNVEV (reference sequence). Trimming shortened V by 6 bases and J by 4 bases, and 12 bases separated the two germline ends. This CDR3 comprises 13 residues. CDR3 amino acids: CASSPGRGYGYTF. For the CDR3, the DNA is TGTGCCAGCAGCCCCGGTCGGGGCTATGGCTACACCTTC.

V usage is TRBV11-3 and J usage is TRBJ2-5, with 8 nucleotides matching TRBD2. The CDR3 runs to 15 residues. CDR1 is SGHNT, CDR2 YENEEA, per germline. The ends lost 6 bases at V and 3 bases at J; junction bases unmatched: 9. CDR3 in DNA: TGTGCCAGCAGTTCCATTAGCGGGATTAAAGAGACCCAGTACTTC. Encoded protein: CASSSISGIKETQYF.

This rearrangement joins TRBV19 to TRBJ2-1; 11 bases map to TRBD1. Germline V gene data show CDR1 as LNHDA and CDR2 as SQIVND (reference sequence). V was pared by 5 bases and J by 7 bases, with 10 bases of the junction left unmatched. This CDR3 has 16 amino acids. CDR3 DNA: TGTGCCAGTAGTGAGGGGACAGGGGGTTATCGGAATGAGCAGTTCTTC. As protein: CASSEGTGGYRNEQFF.

The V gene is TRBV6-2 or TRBV6-3, the J gene TRBJ2-2, with 11 bases lining up with TRBD2. V lost 5 bases and J lost 3; bases outside the gene matches: 5. The CDR3 has 16 residues. Germline V gene lookup returns CDR1 MNHEY and CDR2 SVGEGT. The CDR3 loop reads CASSLLAGAYTGELFF. The DNA of the CDR3 is TGTGCCAGCAGTCTACTAGCGGGGGCCTACACCGGGGAGCTGTTTTTT.

This chain joins TRBV24-1 and TRBJ2-7; possibly TRBD1 or TRBD2 for D (5 bases each). The V and J ends lost 1 base and 9 bases respectively, with 12 bases between them. Germline V gene sequence: CDR1 KGHDR, CDR2 SFDVKD. The CDR3 consists of 13 residues. The CDR3 reads CATSDLRGTGQYF. For the CDR3, the DNA is TGTGCCACCAGTGATTTACGAGGGACGGGGCAGTACTTC.

The chain uses TRBV7-2 and TRBJ1-3; TRBD1 might be the D (5 bases). Germline lookup yields CDR1 SGHTA and CDR2 FQGNSA. The V and J ends lost 5 bases and 3 bases respectively, with 11 bases between them. CDR3 size: 14 residues. This CDR3 reads CASSLEGRGNTIYF. The CDR3 DNA sequence: TGTGCCAGCAGCCTGGAGGGACGTGGAAACACCATATATTTT.

CDR3 sequence (DNA): TGTGCCAGTAGTATAGAGGGGGGAGGCTACGAGCAGTACTTC. It encodes CASSIEGGGYEQYF. V usage is TRBV19 and J usage is TRBJ2-7; possible D gene TRBD2, 6 bases. This CDR3 has 14 residues. The germline V gene has CDR1 LNHDA and CDR2 SQIVND (reference sequence). V lost 0 bases and J 3 bases, leaving 9 bases between the germline ends. Variable domain in full (rest from reference TRBV19 and TRBJ2-7): DGGITQSPKYLFRKEGQNVTLSCEQNLNHDAMYWYRQDPGQGLRLIYYSQIVNDFQKGDIAEGYSVSREKKESFPLTVTSAQKNPTAFYLCASSIEGGGYEQYFGPGTRLTVT.

J is TRBJ2-7 and V is TRBV5-4; D gene uncertain. Germline V gene lookup returns CDR1 SGHNT and CDR2 YYREEE (reference sequence). The CDR3 consists of 13 residues. Trimming removed 3 bases at V and 6 bases at J, with 13 bases between. CDR3 loop: CASSSKGFAEQYF. CDR3 in DNA: TGTGCCAGCAGCTCCAAAGGCTTCGCCGAGCAGTACTTC.

This chain links TRBV29-1 with TRBJ2-4; no firm D call. This CDR3 comprises 11 residues. Germline assignment: CDR1 SQVTM and CDR2 ANQGSEA. The V gene lost 6 bases and the J gene lost 7 bases, with 10 bases spanning the gap. CDR3 region: CSVKTSNIQYF. The CDR3 coding sequence is TGCAGCGTAAAGACCTCTAACATTCAGTACTTC.

This clonotype came up many times. The V gene is TRBV2, the J gene TRBJ2-2; 8 nucleotides agree with TRBD2. Germline V CDR1 and CDR2: SNHLY, FYNNEI. This CDR3 is 16 amino acids long. The V segment lost 5 bases and the J segment 0 bases; nucleotides outside the gene matches: 5. The CDR3 here is CASSRTSGANTGELFF. In DNA, the CDR3 is TGTGCCAGCAGTCGCACTAGCGGAGCGAACACCGGGGAGCTGTTTTTT.

The CDR3 here is CASSYSAAQETQYF. Written as DNA, the CDR3 is TGTGCCAGCAGTTACTCGGCCGCCCAAGAGACCCAGTACTTC. The V and J genes are TRBV6-6 and TRBJ2-5, with D uncertain. This CDR3 is 14 amino acids long. The V gene lost 0 bases and the J gene lost 1 base, with 6 bases spanning the gap. Germline CDR1 is MNHNY and CDR2 is SVGAGI (reference sequence).

A few counts support this clonotype. J is TRBJ2-1 and V is TRBV5-1, with D possibly being TRBD1 or TRBD2 (5 bases each). Germline V gene data show CDR1 as SGHRS and CDR2 as YFSETQ. Trimming cost V 0 bases and J 3 bases, with 10 bases left between them. The CDR3 has 15 residues. The CDR3 loop reads CASSLEGDDYNEQFF. CDR3 DNA: TGCGCCAGCAGCTTGGAAGGGGACGACTACAATGAGCAGTTCTTC.

V usage is TRBV11-3 and J usage is TRBJ2-7, with D uncertain. The CDR3 contains 9 residues. V lost 7 bases to trimming and J lost 5 bases, with 3 bases between them. The germline V gene has CDR1 SGHNT and CDR2 YENEEA. The CDR3 DNA reads as TGTGCCAGCACTAACGAGCAGTACTTC. It encodes CASTNEQYF.

This clonotype occurred a few times. The chain employs TRBV7-9 and TRBJ2-2; D is ambiguous. The CDR3 extends over 14 amino acids. Germline V lookup: CDR1 SEHNR, CDR2 FQNEAQ (reference sequence). V lost 1 base, J lost 5 bases, and 8 bases lay in between. CDR3 sequence: CASSLGVRTGELFF. For the CDR3, the DNA is TGTGCCAGCAGCTTAGGAGTGAGGACCGGGGAGCTGTTTTTT.

This chain connects TRBV7-2 to TRBJ2-5, with D hard to call. The CDR3 runs to 14 residues. The V end was cut by 1 base, the J end by 6 bases, with 12 bases between. Per germline, CDR1 SGHTA and CDR2 FQGNSA. The CDR3 region is CASSLDVGVQTQYF. The CDR3, as DNA: TGTGCCAGCAGCTTAGATGTGGGTGTACAGACCCAGTACTTC. Together with reference TRBV7-2 and TRBJ2-5, the CDR3 gives the full variable domain: GAGVSQSPSNKVTEKGKDVELRCDPISGHTALYWYRQSLGQGLEFLIYFQGNSAPDKSGLPSDRFSAERTGGSVSTLTIQRTQQEDSAVYLCASSLDVGVQTQYFGPGTRLLVL.

The V and J genes are TRBV9 and TRBJ1-1; D is undetermined. V lost 2 bases and J 1 base, leaving 15 bases between the germline ends. From germline, CDR1 is SGDLS and CDR2 YYNGEE. The CDR3 is 16 amino acids. The CDR3 region has the DNA TGTGCCAGCAGCGTCCCCATGGACGGTACGAACACTGAAGCTTTCTTT. It yields the protein CASSVPMDGTNTEAFF.

The chain has TRBV6-4 and TRBJ2-2; 8 positions agree with TRBD2. With 5 bases clipped from V and 2 bases from J, the junction kept 4 bases outside the gene matches. Germline CDR1 MRHNA, CDR2 SNTAGT. This CDR3 spans 15 amino acids. CDR3 DNA sequence: TGTGCCAGCAGTTTTAGCGGGGATAACACCGGGGAGCTGTTTTTT. Protein product: CASSFSGDNTGELFF.

This chain uses TRBV5-1 with TRBJ1-1, with unresolved D. Trimming stripped 7 bases from V and 0 bases from J, with 7 bases between. The germline gives CDR1 SGHRS, CDR2 YFSETQ. The CDR3 contains 12 residues. The CDR3 sequence is CASVEVNTEAFF. The DNA for the CDR3 is TGCGCCAGCGTAGAGGTGAACACTGAAGCTTTCTTT.